Below, one T cell receptor beta chain is given with its context. What it binds is not known. Each individual donor underwent a draw of about 11 milliliters of peripheral blood. These data belong to a study of blood T cells in healthy people across ages. Next came a second PCR, run for about 6 to 11 cycles, which used a sample-barcoded 5' primer along with a J-beta primer mix. Every cDNA molecule bore a tag from a template-switch adaptor containing 12 random nucleotides. TCRdb recomputed calls from the 5' RACE reads with MiXCR, one row per CDR3 protein. The profile shows about a million distinct CDR3 sequences, roughly 51% of them singletons. V dropped 3 bases and J dropped 2 bases, with 7 bases sitting between them. The CDR3 loop spans 13 amino acids. General study points: CMV status of donors was unknown, possibly confounding expanded clonotype changes. Greater diversity and more naive CD4+ cells were seen in long-lived donors than in aged donors.

The V gene is TRBV12-3 or TRBV12-4, the J gene TRBJ1-2, with no clear D. The receptor was isolated from a woman between 55 and 75 years old in good health. The material sequenced was blood. This CDR3 reads CASSFGRNYGYTF. CDR3 sequence (DNA): TGTGCCAGCAGTTTCGGGCGGAACTATGGCTACACCTTC.